Reported below is one T cell receptor (beta chain). The clone's antigen remains unknown. Base quality data are lacking; no much larger clone is found one base away. This sample's time point label indicates: baseline before first vaccination. Vaccinee samples were obtained from the UK trials COV001 and COV002, which included a single-blind randomized controlled phase 2/3 trial of AZD1222 (ChAdOx1 nCoV-19) in healthy adults. For TCRbeta chain sequencing, PBMC samples were collected from trial participants at day 0 and at day 28 after the second dose. The CDR3 regions of human TCRbeta chains were analyzed by immunosequencing. On the authors' methods: Repertoire TCRs were matched against a reference library of SARS-CoV-2-specific TCRs generated with the MIRA antigen-specificity platform. Breadth meant the fraction of unique TCRs that were SARS-CoV-2-associated, whereas depth meant the fraction of total T cells that were SARS-CoV-2-associated. Using the MIRA data, each spike-specific TCR was assigned both to the spike region to which the TCR was reactive and to a CD4 or CD8 class. Log10-transformed breadth and depth values were compared by one-way ANOVA with Sidak's multiple comparisons tests. TCRdb provides this immuneACCESS table in a form limited to in-frame rearrangements. Some clones are lacking; in checked studies, under half of them reflect an unresolved V gene, and why the rest are absent is not known. V, J and clone size derive from that table, while D and trimming were established from the DNA sequence. For this sample the table gives 130,000 to 150,000 clones, of which about 87% were detected only once. The top ten constitute about 16% of the sample.

The junction shows trimming of 5 bases on V and 4 bases on J, plus 14 bases between the germline ends. The germline V gene encodes CDR1 MNHEY and CDR2 SVGAGI. The CDR3, from cysteine to phenylalanine, totals 14 residues. Just CDR3 DNA is preserved here, 42 bases in frame from base 1. This entry belongs to a study of T cell responses to AZD1222 COVID-19 vaccine (dated by TCRdb to about 2021). Broadly, across the study: AZD1222 recipients whose second dose came at about 4 weeks and those whose second dose came at about 12 weeks were combined into one group, since spike-specific TCR depth and breadth did not differ between the two schedules. TCR sequencing covered over 230 trial participants: around 210 given two doses of AZD1222 and 26 given two doses of MenACWY control vaccine. Trial participants were enrolled into age subgroups of 18-55, 56-69 and 70-plus years, which contained approximately 150, 28 and 58 TCR-sequenced participants, respectively.

The paper's findings and limits, for the study overall: After two AZD1222 doses, both the breadth and the depth of spike-specific TCRs were significantly higher than at day 0 and than in MenACWY recipients. The 56-69-year group was small, and its depth increase did not reach significance, likely because of low power. Participants were mostly white British and included more females than males, and it was suggested by the authors that clonal diversity may have been underestimated. Epitopes outside the regions mutated in the B.1.351 and B.1.1.7 variants were reportedly recognized by nearly half of the unique spike-specific TCRs. Because no day 14 peak-response samples were available, repertoires were characterized only after the peak T cell response. The whole spike protein was spanned by vaccine-associated CD4 TCRs, and dominant responses were seen in regions 160-218 and 743-854. Conclusions about previously exposed vaccinees are limited because only 5 or 6 AZD1222 recipients were SARS-CoV-2 seropositive at baseline.

The TCR sequence derives from an adult in good health. This sample comprised peripheral blood, obtained on day 0 of AZD1222 vaccination. This receptor chain uses TRBV6-5 and TRBJ1-1; tentative D gene TRBD1, with 5 bases matching. The CDR3 reads CASSNGRGTTEAFF. The nucleotides read TGTGCCAGCAGTAACGGTAGGGGTACCACTGAAGCTTTCTTT.